The 18 T cell receptor beta chains given below trace back to one sample, sequenced in a study of T cell responses to AZD1222 COVID-19 vaccine. The repertoire was sequenced with immunoSEQ multiplex PCR; TCRdb's copy has only in-frame clones and lacks some. The data show 150,000 or so clones, around 90% seen once. This sample comprised peripheral blood, obtained on day 0 of AZD1222 vaccination. Receptors were obtained from an adult in good health.

The J gene is TRBJ2-7, the V gene TRBV2; no firm D call. V was clipped by 7 bases and J by 4 bases, with 8 bases between them. Germline values: CDR1 SNHLY, CDR2 FYNNEI. The CDR3 length is 11 residues. This CDR3 is CASMVGYEQYF. CDR3 sequence (DNA): TGTGCCAGCATGGTGGGGTACGAGCAGTACTTC. Full variable domain (rest looked up from reference TRBV2 and TRBJ2-7): EPEVTQTPSHQVTQMGQEVILRCVPISNHLYFYWYRQILGQKVEFLVSFYNNEISEKSEIFDDQFSVERPDGSNFTLKIRSTKLEDSAMYFCASMVGYEQYFGPGTRLTVT.

The chain recombines TRBV6-5 with TRBJ2-7; D call uncertain. Trimming removed 2 bases from V and 7 bases from J, with 12 bases in between. The length of the CDR3 is 13 residues. Germline CDR1 reads MNHEY; CDR2 reads SVGAGI. The CDR3 sequence is CASSYVGPREQYF. The CDR3 coding sequence is TGTGCCAGCAGTTACGTAGGACCTAGGGAGCAGTACTTC.

Here the CDR3 reads CAVSGGQRDTEAFF. Here the CDR3 DNA reads TGTGCCGTCTCGGGGGGGCAACGAGACACTGAAGCTTTCTTT. The chain recombines TRBV11-2 with TRBJ1-1; the D gene is possibly TRBD1 (6 bases). V gave up 11 bases and J gave up 3 bases, with 19 bases separating them. There are 14 residues in the CDR3. Germline-derived CDR1 and CDR2 are SGHAT and FQNNGV.

The rearrangement links TRBV6-2 or TRBV6-3 to TRBJ2-1; 10 bases agree with TRBD2. CDR3 length: 16 residues. Trimming at V came to 4 bases and at J to 0 bases, leaving 3 bases not matched to a gene. Germline loops: CDR1 MNHEY, CDR2 SVGEGT. CDR3 sequence: CASSLLAGLSYNEQFF. The CDR3 bases are TGTGCCAGCAGTTTACTAGCGGGACTCTCCTACAATGAGCAGTTCTTC.

The chain carries TRBV15 and TRBJ2-1; D remains ambiguous. CDR3 length: 16 amino acids. Germline values: CDR1 LNHNV, CDR2 YYDKDF (reference sequence). With 0 bases removed from V and 0 bases from J, the gap between germline ends came to 9 bases. CDR3 sequence reads: CATSRDRASSYNEQFF. Here the CDR3 DNA reads TGTGCCACCAGCAGAGATCGCGCCAGCTCCTACAATGAGCAGTTCTTC.

This clone showed up just once. CDR3 region: CASSLFGGELFF. CDR3 nucleotides: TGTGCCAGCAGCTTGTTCGGCGGGGAGCTGTTTTTT. This sequence joins TRBV5-4 and TRBJ2-2; no firm D call. Germline V gives CDR1 SGHNT, CDR2 YYREEE (reference sequence). The CDR3 consists of 12 residues. The V and J ends lost 1 base and 7 bases respectively, with 5 bases between them.

The chain couples TRBV30 to TRBJ2-1; TRBD2 aligns across 12 bases. With 6 bases clipped from V and 8 bases from J, the junction kept 5 bases outside the gene matches. The CDR3 contains 13 residues. The germline gives CDR1 GTSNPN, CDR2 SVGIG (reference sequence). CDR3 in amino acids: CACGTSGLDEQFF. The DNA for the CDR3 is TGTGCCTGCGGGACTAGCGGGTTGGATGAGCAGTTCTTC.

The rearrangement uses TRBV2 and TRBJ2-1; D remains unclear. The CDR3 is 13 amino acids. Germline V gene sequence: CDR1 SNHLY, CDR2 FYNNEI. The V end was cut by 8 bases, the J end by 6 bases, with 14 bases between. CDR3 DNA sequence: TGTGCCAGCCGGAGCGAGGTAGGCAATGAGCAGTTCTTC. Translation: CASRSEVGNEQFF.

Concerning this clone: A read error may account for a junction end that differs from germline. The chain recombines TRBV7-2 with TRBJ2-5; D uncertain. CDR1 is SGHTA and CDR2 is FQGNSA in the germline V gene. The CDR3 contains 15 residues. As DNA, the CDR3 is TGTGCCAGCAGCTTCAAGGGCCAAGCGCAAGCGACCCAGTACTTC. Translated, it gives CASSFKGQAQATQYF. The full variable domain, with the rest looked up from reference TRBV7-2 and TRBJ2-5, is GAGVSQSPSNKVTEKGKDVELRCDPISGHTALYWYRQSLGQGLEFLIYFQGNSAPDKSGLPSDRFSAERTGGSVSTLTIQRTQQEDSAVYLCASSFKGQAQATQYFGPGTRLLVL.

The V and J genes are TRBV30 and TRBJ2-7, with a weak D call TRBD1 (6 bases). Germline V gene lookup returns CDR1 GTSNPN and CDR2 SVGIG (reference sequence). The V end lost 4 bases, the J end lost 3 bases, and 13 bases lay between the germline ends. The CDR3 sequence is 13 residues long. CDR3 DNA: TGTGCCTGGATGGTGAAAGGGGGCTACGAGCAGTACTTC. This sequence encodes CAWMVKGGYEQYF.

The gene calls are TRBV3-1 (or the pseudogene TRBV3-2) and TRBJ2-2; D might be TRBD2 (5 bases). Germline values: CDR1 LGHDT, CDR2 YNNKEL (reference sequence). This CDR3 contains 14 residues. V shed 0 bases and J shed 5 bases, with 7 bases lying between them. The CDR3 loop reads CASSQEGGTGELFF. CDR3 DNA sequence: TGTGCCAGCAGCCAAGAGGGCGGGACCGGGGAGCTGTTTTTT.

The chain employs TRBV27 and TRBJ1-2; TRBD1 matches 9 bases. The CDR3 has 15 residues. Per germline, CDR1 MNHEY and CDR2 SMNVEV (reference sequence). The junction had 8 bases not matched to a gene; V was cut back by 5 bases and J by 4 bases. For the CDR3, the DNA is TGTGCCAGCAGTCACCCGGGACAGGGAATCTATGGCTACACCTTC. This translates into CASSHPGQGIYGYTF.

The J gene is TRBJ2-7, the V gene TRBV7-3; 7 nucleotides line up with TRBD1. CDR3 length equals 17 residues. The germline CDR1 and CDR2 sequences are SGHTA and FQGTGA. V dropped 7 bases and J dropped 2; count of bases not matched to a gene: 17. CDR3 in DNA: TGTGCCAGCACCCTCCCTGAGTATGCTAGGGGGCCCTACGAGCAGTACTTC. Amino acid sequence: CASTLPEYARGPYEQYF.

The V and J genes are TRBV5-1 and TRBJ1-2; D unresolved. Germline CDR1 reads SGHRS; CDR2 reads YFSETQ. The CDR3 loop spans 15 amino acids. V was shortened by 5 bases and J by 2 bases, with 16 bases between the two germline ends. Written as DNA, the CDR3 is TGCGCCAGCAGAGAGAGTCAAACCGGGAACTATGGCTACACCTTC. Amino acids: CASRESQTGNYGYTF.

The chain uses TRBV19 and TRBJ1-1; D not certain. This CDR3 is built from 13 residues. Between the trimmed V and J ends, which lost 4 bases and 1 base, there was a span of 7 bases. CDR1 is LNHDA, CDR2 SQIVND, per germline (reference sequence). The CDR3 DNA reads as TGTGCCAGTAGTAAATCCAGGAACACTGAAGCTTTCTTT. This translates into CASSKSRNTEAFF. Full variable domain (rest looked up from reference TRBV19 and TRBJ1-1): DGGITQSPKYLFRKEGQNVTLSCEQNLNHDAMYWYRQDPGQGLRLIYYSQIVNDFQKGDIAEGYSVSREKKESFPLTVTSAQKNPTAFYLCASSKSRNTEAFFGQGTRLTVV.

The chain couples TRBV19 to TRBJ2-2; no clear D gene. The germline gives CDR1 LNHDA, CDR2 SQIVND (reference sequence). Trimming took 3 bases from V and 5 from J, leaving 13 bases between them. This CDR3 spans 15 amino acids. Here the CDR3 DNA reads TGTGCCAGTAGTATTGTGGCGCCCAGGACCGGGGAGCTGTTTTTT. Translated: CASSIVAPRTGELFF.

The rearrangement links TRBV19 to TRBJ1-2, with a possible D match to TRBD1 (6 bases). Germline V gives CDR1 LNHDA, CDR2 SQIVND (reference sequence). CDR3 length: 13 residues. V lost 10 bases and J 3 bases, leaving 15 bases between the germline ends. In nucleotides, the CDR3 is TGTGCCACACACAGGGTTCCCGACTATGGCTACACCTTC. Its protein is CATHRVPDYGYTF.

For the CDR3, the DNA is TGTGCCAGCAGCCAAGGTGCCGGGAGTGGGTACAATGAGCAGTTCTTC. Translating gives CASSQGAGSGYNEQFF. This chain joins TRBV3-1 (or the pseudogene TRBV3-2) and TRBJ2-1; maybe TRBD2 (6 bases). Germline assignment: CDR1 LGHDT and CDR2 YNNKEL (reference sequence). With 1 base removed from V and 4 bases from J, the gap between germline ends came to 14 bases. The CDR3 has 16 amino acids.